These 22 T cell receptor beta chains came from one sample sequenced in a study of tumor-infiltrating lymphocytes in primary liver carcinoma. Extraction of RNA together with DNA used roughly 20-32 mg of unsorted bulk tissue. Starting from approximately 470 ng of total RNA, TCR beta cDNA was produced with a primer in the constant region. A slightly modified ARM-PCR protocol with three nested multiplex PCR rounds produced these TCR beta libraries. A C-beta reverse primer was combined with TRBV1-TRBV30 forward primers in the first two PCR rounds, and each round had roughly 11 cycles. MiXCR, run by TCRdb on the multiplex PCR reads, gives a single entry per CDR3 protein. The table includes 50,000 to 70,000 distinct CDR3 sequences, 60% to 85% detected once. Source material: liver tumor tissue from sampling region 2. The subset was: tumor region T2, inferior pole. These receptors originate from a man aged 35 to 55 with primary liver carcinoma and hepatitis B virus infection.

This clonotype was picked up one time. At one boundary the junction diverges from the germline segment, which might be a read error. The chain has TRBV4-1 and TRBJ2-5, with 7 bases fitting TRBD1. From germline, CDR1 is MGHRA and CDR2 YSYEKL. The CDR3 covers 14 residues. The CDR3 protein is CDSSPTGEQETQYF. CDR3 sequence (DNA): TGCGACAGCAGCCCCACAGGGGAACAAGAGACCCAGTACTTC.

On this clonotype: The junction departs from the called germline gene at one end, perhaps through a read error. The CDR3, as DNA: TGTGCCAGCAGTTTAAAGAGTTCACCTCTCCATTTT. Amino acid sequence: CASSLKSSPLHF. The chain joins TRBV12-3 or TRBV12-4 to TRBJ1-6; D is ambiguous. This CDR3 has 12 residues.

A word on this clonotype: Its ends do not fully match the called genes, so a read error is possible. The J gene is TRBJ2-3, the V gene TRBV6-1, with 9 bases fitting TRBD2. Germline-derived CDR1 and CDR2 are MNHNS and SASEGT. The CDR3 loop spans 15 amino acids. Here the CDR3 DNA reads TGTGCCAGCAGTGTTAGGCGGGAGGGCCTTGATACGCAGTATTTC. It specifies CASSVRREGLDTQYF.

This clonotype appeared once. Its ends do not fully match the called genes, so a read error is possible. The chain links TRBV11-2 to TRBJ2-3; 9 bases align to TRBD2. The CDR3 totals 15 residues. Germline V gene lookup returns CDR1 SGHAT and CDR2 FQNNGV. The CDR3 spells CASSLTSGSIDTQYF. CDR3 coding DNA: TGTGCCAGCAGCTTGACTAGCGGAAGCATAGATACACAGTATTTT.

A note on this clonotype: Just one base apart from a much larger clone, this may be a read error. The V and J genes are TRBV28 and TRBJ2-1, with TRBD2 matching 8 bases. This CDR3 has 15 amino acids. Germline V gene lookup returns CDR1 MDHEN and CDR2 SYDVKM. J lost 3 bases, V lost 6 bases, and 7 bases had no gene match. The CDR3 region is CASSSGGRNYNEQFF. CDR3 in DNA: TGTGCCAGCAGCTCAGGCGGGAGGAACTACAATGAGCAGTTCTTC.

The chain has TRBV4-1 and TRBJ1-5; D remains ambiguous. The V gene's germline CDR1 is MGHRA and CDR2 YSYEKL. Trimming cost V 6 bases and J 1 base, with 13 bases left between them. This CDR3 has 15 residues. The CDR3 DNA reads as TGCGCCAGCAGTGCCATAGAGGTGAGCAATCAGCCCCAGCATTTT. It specifies CASSAIEVSNQPQHF.

A word on this clonotype: Sequence at one end of the junction differs from germline and may be a read error. The rearrangement joins TRBV5-6 to TRBJ2-2; possibly TRBD1 for D (6 bases). CDR1 is SGHDT, CDR2 YYEEEE, per germline. The CDR3 runs to 15 residues. The CDR3 DNA reads TGTGCCAGCAGTTACGGGACAAGAAACACCGGGGAACTGTTTTTT. This sequence encodes CASSYGTRNTGELFF.

As concerns this clonotype: Its ends do not fully match the called genes, so a read error is possible. The rearrangement links TRBV12-3 or TRBV12-4 to TRBJ2-4; a possible D gene is TRBD2 (5 bases). The CDR3 extends over 15 amino acids. This CDR3 reads CAISLVRDNINIQYF. CDR3 bases: TGTGCCATCAGTTTAGTCCGGGATAACATAAACATTCAGTACTTC.

This clonotype was counted between two and nine times. The junction does not match germline at one end; this may be a read error. The rearrangement links TRBV4-1 to TRBJ2-3; 10 bases fit TRBD2. The CDR3 extends over 18 amino acids. Germline CDR1 reads MGHRA; CDR2 reads YSYEKL. CDR3 in amino acids: CAGSQTIALAGVTDTHYF. The CDR3 coding sequence is TGCGCTGGCAGCCAGACCATTGCCCTAGCGGGAGTCACCGATACGCATTATTTC.

As to this clonotype: One junction end does not reproduce the germline sequence, and a read error may be involved. The gene calls are TRBV29-1 and TRBJ1-1; D gene ambiguous. Germline lookup yields CDR1 SQVTM and CDR2 ANQGSEA. There are 13 residues in the CDR3. This CDR3 is CSVGKTQNTEALF. The CDR3 DNA reads as TGCAGCGTTGGGAAGACCCAGAACACTGAAGCTCTATTT.

The chain employs TRBV19 and TRBJ2-3; no definite D call. This CDR3 is 14 amino acids long. Germline V gene sequence: CDR1 LNHDA, CDR2 SQIVND (reference sequence). V lost 2 bases and J lost 1, with 7 bases in between. The chain's CDR3 is CASSISLRTDTQYF. CDR3 DNA sequence: TGTGCCAGTAGTATAAGTCTGCGCACAGATACGCAGTATTTT. Combining the CDR3 with reference TRBV19 and TRBJ2-3 gives the whole variable domain DGGITQSPKYLFRKEGQNVTLSCEQNLNHDAMYWYRQDPGQGLRLIYYSQIVNDFQKGDIAEGYSVSREKKESFPLTVTSAQKNPTAFYLCASSISLRTDTQYFGPGTRLTVL.

Regarding this clonotype: One end of the junction varies from germline; a read error may be responsible. The chain combines TRBV14 with TRBJ2-1; D might be TRBD1 or TRBD2, each matching 6 bases. The CDR3 is 13 amino acids. Germline CDR1 reads SGHDN; CDR2 reads FVKESK. This CDR3 is CASSFRTGRGQFF. Here the CDR3 DNA reads TGCGCCAGCAGCTTCCGTACAGGGCGGGGGCAGTTCTTC.

This clonotype was picked up a small number of times. The chain couples TRBV29-1 to TRBJ2-1; 7 bases match TRBD1. The V segment lost 6 bases and the J segment 7 bases; nucleotides outside the gene matches: 12. CDR3 length equals 14 residues. The germline CDR1 and CDR2 sequences are SQVTM and ANQGSEA. The CDR3 spells CSVLQGPPLNEQFF. The CDR3 DNA sequence: TGCAGCGTATTACAGGGGCCCCCACTTAATGAGCAGTTCTTC.

The chain couples TRBV12-3 or TRBV12-4 to TRBJ2-7; 7 bases line up with TRBD2. The CDR3 spans 15 residues. V was pared by 6 bases and J by 0 bases, with 8 bases of the junction left unmatched. The CDR3 loop reads CASRPQLAVSYEQYF. The DNA for the CDR3 is TGTGCCAGCAGACCCCAGCTAGCGGTCTCCTACGAGCAGTACTTC.

This chain joins TRBV4-1 and TRBJ1-3; 8 bases map to TRBD1. Germline V gives CDR1 MGHRA, CDR2 YSYEKL. With V trimmed by 10 bases and J by 2 bases, 10 bases remained unmatched. The CDR3 extends over 15 amino acids. CDR3 amino acids: CANSPTGGTGNTIYF. Here the CDR3 DNA reads TGCGCCAACAGTCCTACAGGGGGTACTGGAAACACCATATATTTT.

On this clonotype: A much larger clonotype is one base distant, so this may be a read error. The V call is TRBV28, the J call TRBJ1-1; a possible D gene is TRBD1 (5 bases). This CDR3 has 12 residues. In germline, CDR1 is MDHEN, CDR2 SYDVKM. V was trimmed by 2 bases and J by 6 bases, leaving 7 bases between them. CDR3 DNA sequence: TGTGCCAGCAGTTTACGGGGCGCTGAAGCTTTCTTT. Translation gives CASSLRGAEAFF. Full variable domain (missing parts from reference TRBV28 and TRBJ1-1): DVKVTQSSRYLVKRTGEKVFLECVQDMDHENMFWYRQDPGLGLRLIYFSYDVKMKEKGDIPEGYSVSREKKERFSLILESASTNQTSMYLCASSLRGAEAFFGQGTRLTVV.

About this clonotype itself: An end of the junction differs from the germline gene, which may be a read error. The V call is TRBV4-1, the J call TRBJ2-3, with a possible D match to TRBD2 (6 bases). The CDR3 has 17 residues. Per the germline V gene, CDR1 is MGHRA and CDR2 is YSYEKL. CDR3 sequence (DNA): TGTGCCAGCAGCCAATGTATCCACCCGGAGGGCCGAGATACGCAGTATTTT. This gives the protein CASSQCIHPEGRDTQYF.

For this clonotype: The junction departs from germline at one end; a sequencing error may be responsible. This chain links TRBV4-2 with TRBJ2-7, with D perhaps matching TRBD1 or TRBD2 (5 bases each). The germline gives CDR1 LGHNA, CDR2 YNFKEQ. The CDR3 spans 15 residues. In DNA, the CDR3 is TGTACCAGCAACCAAGATAAGGGGAGCGGCTACGAGCAGTACTTC. This codes for CTSNQDKGSGYEQYF.

Regarding this clonotype: This CDR3 is missing its conserved last phenylalanine or tryptophan, likely due to a read error. The rearrangement joins TRBV11-1 to TRBJ2-5; D tentatively fits TRBD1 or TRBD2 (6 bases each). Germline lookup yields CDR1 SGHAT and CDR2 FQDESV (reference sequence). V lost 8 bases, J lost 5 bases, and 18 bases lay in between. The length of the CDR3 is 14 residues. This chain's CDR3 is CASCSNRGQETQYL. The CDR3, as DNA: TGTGCCAGCTGCTCTAACCGGGGGCAGGAGACCCAGTACTTA.

This sequence joins TRBV11-2 and TRBJ2-5; D ambiguous. With 6 bases removed from V and 3 bases from J, the gap between germline ends came to 20 bases. This CDR3 region has 16 residues. Germline CDR1 is SGHAT and CDR2 is FQNNGV. CDR3: CASSQTPRVGKETQYF. The CDR3 DNA reads TGTGCCAGCAGTCAAACTCCTCGCGTGGGAAAAGAGACCCAGTACTTC.

This clonotype showed up just a few times. This rearrangement joins TRBV29-1 to TRBJ2-1; 9 bases map to TRBD1. V dropped 3 bases and J dropped 1; count of bases not matched to a gene: 7. The length of the CDR3 is 16 residues. Germline V gene sequence: CDR1 SQVTM, CDR2 ANQGSEA. CDR3 residues: CSVEGGQGWSYNEQFF. CDR3 DNA: TGCAGCGTTGAGGGGGGACAGGGTTGGTCCTACAATGAGCAGTTCTTC.

Turning to this clonotype: The germline gene is not matched at one end of the junction; a read error may be the cause. J is TRBJ2-6 and V is TRBV6-5; tentatively, D is TRBD1 (5 bases). The germline gives CDR1 MNHEY, CDR2 SVGAGI. This CDR3 spans 14 amino acids. CDR3 residues: CSSSQDSGASVLTF. For the CDR3, the DNA is TGTTCCAGCAGTCAAGACTCTGGGGCCAGCGTCCTGACTTTC.